These 13 T cell receptor beta chains share one sample of origin, sequenced in a study of blood T cells in healthy people across ages. With a J-beta primer mix and a sample-barcoded 5' primer, a second PCR ran roughly 6 to 11 cycles. TCRdb called the 5' RACE reads again in MiXCR, with one record for every CDR3 protein. Found here are approximately 770,000 distinct CDR3 sequences, nearly 60% of them singletons; the top ten hold over 20%. Input material: blood. The receptors derive from a man aged 30 to 45 in good health.

J is TRBJ1-1 and V is TRBV4-1; D ambiguous. V was shortened by 2 bases and J by 7 bases, with 11 bases between the two germline ends. Germline V gives CDR1 MGHRA, CDR2 YSYEKL. The CDR3 sequence is 13 residues long. The CDR3 DNA is TGCGCCAGCAGCCAATGGGAGGAGGTTGAAGCTTTCTTT. Amino acids: CASSQWEEVEAFF.

This clonotype was observed a few times. The V call is TRBV7-9, the J call TRBJ2-7, with 9 bases fitting TRBD1. Germline V gives CDR1 SEHNR, CDR2 FQNEAQ (reference sequence). V shed 4 bases, J shed 2 bases, and the junction held 6 bases outside the gene matches. This CDR3 region has 15 residues. In DNA, the CDR3 is TGTGCCAGCAGCTCCGTGGACAGGGGCCCCTACGAGCAGTACTTC. Translated: CASSSVDRGPYEQYF. Filled out from reference TRBV7-9 and TRBJ2-7, the complete variable domain reads DTGVSQNPRHKITKRGQNVTFRCDPISEHNRLYWYRQTLGQGPEFLTYFQNEAQLEKSRLLSDRFSAERPKGSFSTLEIQRTEQGDSAMYLCASSSVDRGPYEQYFGPGTRLTVT.

The chain couples TRBV11-2 to TRBJ2-3; D gene ambiguous. Looked up from germline, CDR1 is SGHAT and CDR2 is FQNNGV. The germline V and J ends were trimmed by 1 base and 5 bases, with 19 bases remaining between them. There are 17 residues in the CDR3. This chain's CDR3 is CASSLGPGPGAGDTQYF. In DNA form, the CDR3 reads TGTGCCAGCAGCTTAGGGCCCGGCCCCGGTGCCGGAGATACGCAGTATTTT.

This chain joins TRBV3-1 and TRBJ2-7, with a possible D match to TRBD1 (6 bases). CDR3 length: 14 amino acids. The germline V and J ends were trimmed by 5 bases and 3 bases, with 14 bases remaining between them. The germline V gene encodes CDR1 LGHDT and CDR2 YNNKEL (reference sequence). CDR3 region: CASSNPGHYYEQYF. As DNA, the CDR3 is TGTGCCAGCAGCAACCCGGGACACTACTACGAGCAGTACTTC.

The CDR3 DNA reads as TGTGCCAGCAGTTTGGGTGGGTCAGAGATAACCTACGAGCAGTACTTC. Its protein is CASSLGGSEITYEQYF. V is TRBV28 and J is TRBJ2-7; no definite D call. Germline values: CDR1 MDHEN, CDR2 SYDVKM. V lost 3 bases and J 2 bases, leaving 17 bases between the germline ends. This CDR3 is built from 16 residues.

As DNA, the CDR3 is TGCAGTGCTCATAGCGGGTTAGGTGGCAATGAGCAGTTCTTC. Translation: CSAHSGLGGNEQFF. The chain uses TRBV20-1 and TRBJ2-1; 7 bases match TRBD2. Losses at the gene ends were 5 bases for V and 6 bases for J; bases not matched to a gene: 10. There are 14 residues in the CDR3. CDR1 is DFQATT, CDR2 SNEGSKA, per germline (reference sequence).

The V call is TRBV7-2, the J call TRBJ2-1; no firm D call. This CDR3 is built from 13 residues. Trimming shortened V by 3 bases and J by 6 bases, and 9 bases separated the two germline ends. Germline CDR1 reads SGHTA; CDR2 reads FQGNSA. The CDR3 DNA reads as TGTGCCAGCAGCTTTTCAACACTCAATGAGCAGTTCTTC. Translating gives CASSFSTLNEQFF. Supplemented by reference TRBV7-2 and TRBJ2-1, the full variable domain reads GAGVSQSPSNKVTEKGKDVELRCDPISGHTALYWYRQSLGQGLEFLIYFQGNSAPDKSGLPSDRFSAERTGGSVSTLTIQRTQQEDSAVYLCASSFSTLNEQFFGPGTRLTVL.

The chain couples TRBV12-3 or TRBV12-4 to TRBJ1-1, with D unresolved. This CDR3 has 13 residues. V was clipped by 3 bases and J by 4 bases, with 9 bases between them. The CDR3 nucleotides read TGTGCCAGCAGTTTTGCGGTTTTCACTGAAGCTTTCTTT. Encoded protein: CASSFAVFTEAFF.

V and J are TRBV29-1 and TRBJ2-1; D remains unclear. This CDR3 contains 14 residues. Germline V gene sequence: CDR1 SQVTM, CDR2 ANQGSEA. Trimming stripped 2 bases from V and 2 bases from J, with 10 bases between. CDR3 sequence: CSVELRQTYNEQFF. The CDR3 DNA sequence: TGCAGCGTTGAACTGCGTCAGACCTACAATGAGCAGTTCTTC.

The chain couples TRBV27 to TRBJ2-1; D is possibly TRBD1 (6 bases). The length of the CDR3 is 16 residues. The V and J ends lost 5 bases and 7 bases respectively, with 21 bases between them. Germline assignment: CDR1 MNHEY and CDR2 SMNVEV (reference sequence). CDR3 protein: CASSTSQGSPPNEQFF. CDR3 bases: TGTGCCAGCAGTACCTCACAGGGTAGCCCGCCAAATGAGCAGTTCTTC.

This chain joins TRBV7-9 and TRBJ2-1, with 9 bases identical to TRBD2. V lost 3 bases and J lost 2; bases outside the gene matches: 5. Germline-derived CDR1 and CDR2 are SEHNR and FQNEAQ (reference sequence). This CDR3 comprises 16 residues. CDR3 bases: TGTGCCAGCAGCTTTAGACTAGCGGAAACCTACAATGAGCAGTTCTTC. Protein sequence: CASSFRLAETYNEQFF.

Ten or more counts support this clonotype. CDR3 DNA sequence: TGTGCCAGCAGTGGTAGCGTTTGGGACAGCGAGCAGTACTTC. It is translated as CASSGSVWDSEQYF. The chain employs TRBV6-5 and TRBJ2-7; 7 bases agree with TRBD1. V dropped 5 bases and J dropped 6; count of bases not matched to a gene: 10. This CDR3 is built from 14 residues. CDR1 is MNHEY and CDR2 is SVGAGI in the germline V gene.

A remark on this clonotype: An end of the junction does not agree with germline; a read error may underlie this. V usage is TRBV12-3 or TRBV12-4 and J usage is TRBJ2-3; the D gene could be TRBD1 or TRBD2 (6 bases each). This CDR3 spans 14 amino acids. Written as DNA, the CDR3 is TGTGCCAGCAGTTTCGGAGGGGGAGGAGATACGGAGTATTTT. Residues: CASSFGGGGDTEYF.